The 29 T cell receptor beta chains below were found in one sample sequenced in a study of tumor and adjacent non-tumor tissue in lung cancer. A modified ARM-PCR protocol with three rounds of nested PCR amplified TCRbeta. Each CDR3 protein gets one entry after TCRdb re-called the multiplex PCR reads with MiXCR. The sample gives roughly 120,000 distinct CDR3 sequences, roughly three fifths of which show up once; 19% is in the top ten. This sample's RNA came from whole unsorted tissue. Distant lung tissue was collected more than 3 cm away from the tumor edge. The sequenced sample consisted of distant non-tumor lung tissue. Receptors were obtained from a man aged 55 to 70 with non-small cell lung cancer.

The sample holds many counts of this clonotype. This chain connects TRBV6-5 to TRBJ1-3; unclear D gene. The CDR3 runs 16 residues. V lost 0 bases and J 4 bases, leaving 13 bases between the germline ends. Looked up from germline, CDR1 is MNHEY and CDR2 is SVGAGI. The CDR3 nucleotides are TGTGCCAGCAGTTACTCGCTAACCTCTGGGGGAAACACCATATATTTT. Translating gives CASSYSLTSGGNTIYF.

In its sample, this clonotype was seen once. An end of the junction does not agree with germline; a read error may underlie this. The rearrangement links TRBV6-1 to TRBJ2-2, with 12 bases identical to TRBD2. There are 18 residues in the CDR3. The germline gives CDR1 MNHNS, CDR2 SASEGT. This CDR3 is CASSDRTSGGSNAGELFF. The CDR3 DNA sequence: TGTGCCAGCAGTGACCGCACTAGCGGGGGGTCGAACGCCGGGGAGCTGTTCTTT.

Notes on this clonotype: A much bigger clone sits one base away, suggesting this may be a read error. The CDR3 ends on some other residue instead of the conserved phenylalanine or tryptophan, so this is likely a read error. V gene TRBV10-3 combines with J gene TRBJ2-7; the D gene is possibly TRBD1 (5 bases). This CDR3 contains 12 residues. Germline V gene data show CDR1 as ENHRY and CDR2 as SYGVKD. V shed 7 bases and J shed 5 bases, with 12 bases lying between them. The CDR3 nucleotides read TGTGCCATCATAGGGGCAGGGAACGAGCAGTACCTC. Translating it yields CAIIGAGNEQYL.

This clonotype was found a few times. Relative to the germline gene, one junction end is altered; a read error may explain this. CDR3 in amino acids: CASSSGLAGATNTRELFF. CDR3 DNA: TGTGCCAGCAGTTCGGGACTAGCGGGAGCGACAAACACCCGGGAGCTGTTTTTT. This chain connects TRBV11-2 to TRBJ2-2, with 14 bases matching TRBD2. The CDR3 extends over 18 amino acids. Germline V gene lookup returns CDR1 SGHAT and CDR2 FQNNGV.

This clonotype was found many times. The J gene is TRBJ1-4, the V gene TRBV6-2 or TRBV6-3; D is ambiguous. The CDR3 has 13 amino acids. The V gene lost 5 bases and the J gene lost 8 bases, with 12 bases spanning the gap. Looked up from germline, CDR1 is MNHEY and CDR2 is SVGEGT. Written as DNA, the CDR3 is TGTGCCAGCAGTCGCGGATACAGCGAAAAACTGTTTTTT. Translating gives CASSRGYSEKLFF.

This clonotype was counted a few times. At one end, the junction sequence differs from germline, possibly due to a read error. The chain links TRBV6-2 or TRBV6-3 to TRBJ1-2; D is undetermined. This CDR3 is built from 13 residues. Germline V lookup: CDR1 MNHEY, CDR2 SVGEGT. CDR3 loop: CASSYLETSGYTF. The CDR3 DNA is TGTGCCAGTAGTTACTTGGAGACAAGTGGCTACACCTTC.

J is TRBJ2-2 and V is TRBV24-1; the D is unclear. The CDR3 contains 14 residues. CDR1 is KGHDR and CDR2 is SFDVKD in the germline V gene. V lost 3 bases to trimming and J lost 13 bases, with 17 bases between them. CDR3 loop: CATSDTRTPRRLFF. The DNA of the CDR3 is TGTGCCACCAGTGATACCCGGACCCCCCGGAGGCTGTTTTTT.

With regard to this clonotype: One junction end disagrees with the germline gene, perhaps due to a read error. The chain couples TRBV4-2 to TRBJ1-5, with 7 bases fitting TRBD1. In germline, CDR1 is LGHNA, CDR2 YNFKEQ. The CDR3 length is 15 residues. The DNA of the CDR3 is TGTGCCAGCAGCACTAACAGGGGCTTTAATCAGCCCCAACATTTT. It encodes CASSTNRGFNQPQHF.

This clonotype was counted only a few times. The chain employs TRBV5-1 and TRBJ2-3; no firm D call. This CDR3 comprises 14 residues. V was clipped by 2 bases and J by 2 bases, with 9 bases between them. The V gene's germline CDR1 is SGHRS and CDR2 YFSETQ. CDR3 bases: TGCGCCAGCAGCTTTGGAGCCCCCACAGATACGCAGTATTTT. Its protein is CASSFGAPTDTQYF.

With respect to this clonotype: A much larger clone differs by one base, so this may be a read error. The V call is TRBV5-6, the J call TRBJ2-2; D may be TRBD1 (5 bases). V dropped 0 bases and J dropped 9 bases, with 9 bases sitting between them. There are 13 residues in the CDR3. Germline-derived CDR1 and CDR2 are SGHDT and YYEEEE. CDR3 sequence reads: CASSLGRAWELFF. CDR3 in DNA: TGTGCCAGCAGCTTGGGCAGGGCCTGGGAGCTGTTTTTT.

In its sample, this clonotype was seen once. The V gene is TRBV11-1, the J gene TRBJ2-5, with 7 bases aligning to TRBD1. The V and J ends lost 3 bases and 5 bases, in that order; junction bases with no gene match: 9. The V gene's germline CDR1 is SGHAT and CDR2 FQDESV (reference sequence). This CDR3 has 15 amino acids. The CDR3 region has the DNA TGTGCCAGCAGCTTCACGACAGGGTCGGGGGAGACCCAGTACTTC. This sequence encodes CASSFTTGSGETQYF.

On this clonotype: The junction differs from germline at one of its ends, possibly a read error. This sequence joins TRBV29-1 and TRBJ2-1, with 13 bases fitting TRBD2. This CDR3 is 16 amino acids long. The germline V gene encodes CDR1 SQVTM and CDR2 ANQGSEA. In nucleotides, the CDR3 is TGCAGCATTGAAGGCCCCACTAGCGGGAGGGTCTCTGAGCAGTTCTTC. This encodes CSIEGPTSGRVSEQFF.

On this clonotype: Here the CDR3 omits its conserved ending phenylalanine or tryptophan, so a read error is the likely source. The chain uses TRBV12-3 or TRBV12-4 and TRBJ1-4, with D possibly matching TRBD1 (6 bases). The CDR3 consists of 16 residues. The CDR3 nucleotides are TGTGTCAGCAGTTTAGGTTTCAACAGGGTTAATGAAAAACTGTTTTTG. Translated, it gives CVSSLGFNRVNEKLFL.

The CDR3 DNA is TGTGCCAGCAGCTTCTATTTAGAGGGGGGCAATCCCTACGAGCAGTACTTC. This codes for CASSFYLEGGNPYEQYF. The rearrangement uses TRBV5-6 and TRBJ2-7, with D perhaps TRBD1 or TRBD2 (6 bases each). V gave up 2 bases and J gave up 2 bases, with 20 bases separating them. CDR3 size: 17 residues. Germline V gene sequence: CDR1 SGHDT, CDR2 YYEEEE.

Concerning this clonotype: At one end, the junction sequence differs from germline, possibly due to a read error. The rearrangement joins TRBV6-5 to TRBJ2-2; the D gene could be TRBD1 or TRBD2 (5 bases each). The germline CDR1 and CDR2 sequences are MNHEY and SVGAGI. This CDR3 has 16 amino acids. The CDR3, as DNA: TGTGCCAGCAGCCCTCAGGGCAGCTGGAACATCGGGGAGCTGCTTTTT. Protein: CASSPQGSWNIGELLF.

Worth noting for this clonotype: This CDR3 is missing its conserved last phenylalanine or tryptophan, likely due to a read error. Because the CDR3's place on the DNA is in doubt, the DNA is left out and the CDR3 is given as listed by TCRdb. This chain connects TRBV4-1 to TRBJ2-5; the table assigns TRBD1, which was not confirmed against the DNA. The germline V gene has CDR1 MGHRA and CDR2 YSYEKL. With termini counted, the CDR3 has 14 amino acids. CDR3 protein: CASSQGQTQETQYL.

Note on this clonotype: No conserved phenylalanine or tryptophan is present at the end of the CDR3, so a read error is the likely explanation. The rearrangement links TRBV12-3 or TRBV12-4 to TRBJ2-3, with 7 bases matching TRBD2. CDR3 length: 13 residues. The CDR3: CTSSGAGKHTQYL. The CDR3 DNA is TGTACCAGCAGCGGGGCAGGGAAACATACGCAGTATTTG.

With regard to this clonotype: A much larger clone lies a single base off, so this may be a read error. The chain links TRBV7-8 to TRBJ2-7, with 10 bases aligning to TRBD1. CDR3 length: 14 residues. The junction had 7 bases not matched to a gene; V was cut back by 7 bases and J by 4 bases. Germline loops: CDR1 SGHVS, CDR2 FQNEAQ. The CDR3 here is CASNSGQGEYEQYF. The CDR3 DNA follows: TGTGCCAGCAACTCCGGACAGGGGGAATACGAGCAGTACTTC.

There are many counts of this clonotype. The gene calls are TRBV5-4 and TRBJ2-1, with 13 nucleotides matching TRBD2. The V gene end was trimmed by 3 bases and the J gene end by 9 bases; junction bases not matched to a gene: 6. The CDR3 loop spans 15 amino acids. CDR1 and CDR2 from the germline V gene are SGHNT and YYREEE (reference sequence). The CDR3 region is CASSSGTSGKGEQFF. The DNA of the CDR3 is TGTGCCAGCAGCTCCGGGACTAGCGGGAAAGGTGAGCAGTTCTTC.

The rearrangement joins TRBV29-1 to TRBJ2-1, with D possibly TRBD2 on 5 matching bases. This CDR3 is built from 15 residues. The germline V gene encodes CDR1 SQVTM and CDR2 ANQGSEA. V was clipped by 1 base and J by 0 bases, with 10 bases between them. The CDR3 region has the DNA TGCAGCGTTGAAGGGACTCTGGACTCCTACAATGAGCAGTTCTTC. It yields the protein CSVEGTLDSYNEQFF.

Comment on this clonotype: In this CDR3 the conserved last residue, phenylalanine or tryptophan, is missing, so a read error is likely. This sequence joins TRBV29-1 and TRBJ1-4; 9 bases line up with TRBD1. Germline loops: CDR1 SQVTM, CDR2 ANQGSEA. Losses at the gene ends were 5 bases for V and 8 bases for J; bases not matched to a gene: 12. The CDR3 is made up of 15 amino acids. The CDR3 DNA is TGCAGCGTTCGAACGCGCGGGACAGGGTACGAAAAACTGTTTTTG. Amino acids: CSVRTRGTGYEKLFL.

A word on this clonotype: An end of the junction differs from the germline gene, which may be a read error. The CDR3 nucleotides are TGCGCCGGCAGCGCAAGCCGGGAGGAAACGCAGTATTTT. Protein: CAGSASREETQYF. The genes are TRBV4-3 and TRBJ2-3; 7 nucleotides match TRBD2. CDR3 length: 13 residues. Per germline, CDR1 LGHNA and CDR2 YSLEER.

The chain carries TRBV11-1 and TRBJ2-7, with D unclear. Trimming stripped 10 bases from V and 1 base from J, with 14 bases between. CDR1 and CDR2 from the germline V gene are SGHAT and FQDESV (reference sequence). This CDR3 region has 13 residues. The CDR3 protein is CANGSIESYEQYF. DNA of the CDR3: TGTGCCAACGGCAGTATAGAGTCCTACGAGCAGTACTTC.

In the case of this clonotype: A read error may account for a junction end that differs from germline. The chain employs TRBV11-3 and TRBJ2-1; D is undetermined. The CDR3 extends over 16 amino acids. In germline, CDR1 is SGHNT, CDR2 YENEEA. Written as DNA, the CDR3 is TGTGCCAGCAGCCTACCGGGCGGTTGGTCGTACAATGAGCGGTTCTTC. Its protein is CASSLPGGWSYNERFF.

In this sample, this clonotype turned up a few times. This clone may be a read error of a much larger clone one base away. V is TRBV10-3 and J is TRBJ2-2; D is perhaps TRBD1 or TRBD2 (5 bases each). This CDR3 has 12 amino acids. Germline V CDR1 and CDR2: ENHRY, SYGVKD. The CDR3 loop reads CATETGTGELLF. The DNA for the CDR3 is TGTGCCACGGAAACAGGAACCGGGGAGCTGCTTTTT.

This clonotype came up a few times. Given the absence of the conserved phenylalanine or tryptophan at the CDR3 end, a read error is likely. DNA for the CDR3: TGCGCCAGCAGTGGAAACCCCGGAGATACGCAGTATTCT. Amino acids: CASSGNPGDTQYS. The chain couples TRBV6-1 to TRBJ2-3; no definite D call. This CDR3 region has 13 residues. Germline loops: CDR1 MNHNS, CDR2 SASEGT.

This clonotype has just one count. The chain couples TRBV20-1 to TRBJ1-5; unclear D gene. Deletions cut 0 bases from V and 2 bases from J, with 11 bases between. The CDR3 totals 15 residues. Germline V gene sequence: CDR1 DFQATT, CDR2 SNEGSKA (reference sequence). The CDR3 spells CSAREGGSGNQPQHF. DNA for the CDR3: TGCAGTGCTAGAGAAGGTGGATCGGGCAATCAGCCCCAGCATTTT.

The V call is TRBV11-2, the J call TRBJ2-7; no firm D call. V was trimmed by 1 base and J by 7 bases, leaving 5 bases between them. Per the germline V gene, CDR1 is SGHAT and CDR2 is FQNNGV. The CDR3 spans 11 residues. CDR3 amino acids: CASSLGLEQYF. The CDR3 DNA reads as TGTGCCAGCAGCTTAGGACTGGAGCAGTACTTC.

In its sample, this clonotype was seen many times. The genes are TRBV6-5 and TRBJ2-1; either TRBD1 or TRBD2 may fit D (6 bases each). Germline V lookup: CDR1 MNHEY, CDR2 SVGAGI. This CDR3 is built from 16 residues. V was shortened by 0 bases and J by 5 bases, with 14 bases between the two germline ends. The CDR3 sequence is CASSYSGGRVDNEQFF. CDR3 DNA: TGTGCCAGCAGTTACTCGGGGGGCCGAGTGGACAATGAGCAGTTCTTC.